One and the same sample provided the 23 T cell receptor beta chains below, sequenced in a study of shared clonotypes between healthy human individuals. This table comes from immunoSEQ multiplex PCR, and its TCRdb copy is limited to in-frame clones, with some not included. The sample holds 500,000 to 550,000 clones, roughly 95% seen once. Sequencing was done on a sample of naive CD4+ T cells sorted from blood. This sample's subset: CD45RA+ positively selected. The receptor set was obtained from a woman in her thirties in good health.

V usage is TRBV28 and J usage is TRBJ2-7; weak D call: TRBD1 (6 bases). The CDR3 has 13 amino acids. CDR1 is MDHEN and CDR2 is SYDVKM in the germline V gene. V dropped 5 bases and J dropped 2 bases, with 10 bases sitting between them. For the CDR3, the DNA is TGTGCCAGCAGTCGGACAGCCCCCTACGAGCAGTACTTC. Amino acids: CASSRTAPYEQYF.

This clone was counted a few times. This rearrangement joins TRBV2 to TRBJ1-5; weak D call: TRBD1 (5 bases). The V gene lost 1 base and the J gene lost 0 bases, with 7 bases spanning the gap. The CDR3 runs to 15 residues. Germline CDR1 SNHLY, CDR2 FYNNEI. The CDR3 is CASSEETVSNQPQHF. The CDR3, as DNA: TGTGCCAGCAGTGAAGAGACAGTTAGCAATCAGCCCCAGCATTTT.

V gene TRBV5-6 combines with J gene TRBJ2-3, with a possible D match to TRBD1 (6 bases). The CDR3 has 13 residues. V dropped 6 bases and J dropped 2 bases, with 10 bases sitting between them. Germline V gene sequence: CDR1 SGHDT, CDR2 YYEEEE. The CDR3 DNA reads as TGTGCCAGCAATCAGGGGAACACAGATACGCAGTATTTT. This gives the protein CASNQGNTDTQYF.

The CDR3 DNA is TGCGCCAGCAGCTCCAGGGGGCCCGACACCGGGGAGCTGTTTTTT. This translates into CASSSRGPDTGELFF. The chain carries TRBV5-1 and TRBJ2-2; TRBD1 matches at 8 bases. Trimming at V came to 3 bases and at J to 3 bases, leaving 4 bases not matched to a gene. The CDR3 length is 15 residues. Germline values: CDR1 SGHRS, CDR2 YFSETQ.

V gene TRBV28 combines with J gene TRBJ2-5, with TRBD1 identical over 8 bases. The length of the CDR3 is 15 residues. Trimming at V came to 4 bases and at J to 3 bases, leaving 7 bases not matched to a gene. Per germline, CDR1 MDHEN and CDR2 SYDVKM. Here the CDR3 DNA reads TGTGCCAGCAGTTCTCTCCGGGACAGGAAAGAGACCCAGTACTTC. As protein: CASSSLRDRKETQYF.

The V gene is TRBV2, the J gene TRBJ2-7, with 12 bases lining up with TRBD2. The germline CDR1 and CDR2 sequences are SNHLY and FYNNEI. J gave up 2 bases and V 4 bases, and 0 bases lay outside the gene matches. This CDR3 is built from 14 residues. The CDR3 loop reads CASSGTSGTYEQYF. The CDR3 nucleotides are TGTGCCAGCAGTGGGACTAGCGGGACCTACGAGCAGTACTTC.

The chain uses TRBV6-1 and TRBJ2-4, with 8 positions matching TRBD1. The V segment lost 0 bases and the J segment 7 bases; nucleotides outside the gene matches: 5. CDR1 is MNHNS, CDR2 SASEGT, per germline. The CDR3 contains 15 residues. CDR3 coding DNA: TGTGCCAGCAGTGAAGCGGCAGGGGGCCGGAACATTCAGTACTTC. It codes for CASSEAAGGRNIQYF.

In nucleotides, the CDR3 is TGTGCCAGCAGCTTAGGAAGCAGGGCTGTCTACGAGCAGTACTTC. Residues: CASSLGSRAVYEQYF. J is TRBJ2-7 and V is TRBV11-2, with D perhaps TRBD1 (5 bases). The CDR3 is made up of 15 amino acids. Trimming left V 1 base short and J 3 bases short, with 13 bases between. Germline V gene lookup returns CDR1 SGHAT and CDR2 FQNNGV.

DNA of the CDR3: TGTGCCAGTAGCAAACAGGGTGCTAAGCCTGGTAGCAATCAGCCCCAGCATTTT. Translating it yields CASSKQGAKPGSNQPQHF. The gene calls are TRBV19 and TRBJ1-5; D possibly corresponds to TRBD1 (6 bases). Germline loops: CDR1 LNHDA, CDR2 SQIVND (reference sequence). The CDR3 covers 18 residues. V was cut by 6 bases and J by 0 bases, with 21 bases left in between.

The chain combines TRBV6-1 with TRBJ1-5; D not resolved. Germline CDR1 is MNHNS and CDR2 is SASEGT. This CDR3 is built from 15 residues. With 5 bases removed from V and 4 bases from J, the gap between germline ends came to 15 bases. CDR3 sequence reads: CASSTSRPSNQPQHF. As DNA, the CDR3 is TGTGCCAGCAGTACAAGTCGACCGTCGAATCAGCCCCAGCATTTT.

This chain uses TRBV25-1 with TRBJ2-7; 7 bases match TRBD2. Germline-derived CDR1 and CDR2 are MGHDK and SYGVNS. CDR3 size: 11 residues. For the CDR3, the DNA is TGTGCGGGGGGGGATTTCTACGAGCAGTACTTC. This encodes CAGGDFYEQYF.

This clone has only one observation. The chain recombines TRBV19 with TRBJ2-3; 8 bases align to TRBD1. The V gene end was trimmed by 3 bases and the J gene end by 0 bases; junction bases not matched to a gene: 5. The CDR3 contains 16 residues. Per the germline V gene, CDR1 is LNHDA and CDR2 is SQIVND (reference sequence). In nucleotides, the CDR3 is TGTGCCAGTAGTATTCGGACAGGGAAGAGCACAGATACGCAGTATTTT. Amino acids: CASSIRTGKSTDTQYF. Together with reference TRBV19 and TRBJ2-3, the CDR3 gives the full variable domain: DGGITQSPKYLFRKEGQNVTLSCEQNLNHDAMYWYRQDPGQGLRLIYYSQIVNDFQKGDIAEGYSVSREKKESFPLTVTSAQKNPTAFYLCASSIRTGKSTDTQYFGPGTRLTVL.

V and J are TRBV19 and TRBJ2-7, with unresolved D. The CDR3 contains 14 residues. The V and J ends lost 1 base and 2 bases respectively, with 9 bases between them. Germline lookup yields CDR1 LNHDA and CDR2 SQIVND (reference sequence). The chain's CDR3 is CASSIGSPPYEQYF. The CDR3 DNA follows: TGTGCCAGTAGTATAGGATCACCTCCCTACGAGCAGTACTTC.

The V gene is TRBV9, the J gene TRBJ2-3, with TRBD2 identical over 11 bases. Per the germline V gene, CDR1 is SGDLS and CDR2 is YYNGEE. V shed 4 bases, J shed 3 bases, and the junction held 4 bases outside the gene matches. This CDR3 comprises 15 residues. The CDR3 DNA reads as TGTGCCAGCAGCCTCACTAGCGGGAGTACAGATACGCAGTATTTT. This sequence encodes CASSLTSGSTDTQYF.

The chain combines TRBV11-3 with TRBJ2-2; D unclear. Trimming shortened V by 3 bases and J by 5 bases, and 13 bases separated the two germline ends. CDR1 is SGHNT, CDR2 YENEEA, per germline. The CDR3 has 15 residues. CDR3 nucleotides: TGTGCCAGCAGCTTGGGCCTCTATACGACCGGGGAGCTGTTTTTT. Its protein is CASSLGLYTTGELFF.

J is TRBJ2-6 and V is TRBV5-8; TRBD2 is a possible D gene (5 bases). Trimming left V 0 bases short and J 1 base short, with 5 bases between. Germline assignment: CDR1 SGHTS and CDR2 YDEGEE. CDR3 length: 15 residues. CDR3 residues: CASSLAGSGANVLTF. The CDR3 DNA reads TGTGCCAGCAGCTTGGCGGGATCTGGGGCCAACGTCCTGACTTTC.

The gene calls are TRBV9 and TRBJ2-5; 8 bases agree with TRBD2. Germline V CDR1 and CDR2: SGDLS, YYNGEE. The CDR3 loop spans 16 amino acids. Trimming took 2 bases from V and 5 from J; bases not matched to a gene: 11. The CDR3 bases are TGTGCCAGCAGCGTGTACGGGAGGGTAGGACGGGAGACCCAGTACTTC. The encoded protein is CASSVYGRVGRETQYF.

The J gene is TRBJ1-5, the V gene TRBV4-1; 7 bases align to TRBD1. V gave up 1 base and J gave up 4 bases; unmatched junction bases: 13. Germline-derived CDR1 and CDR2 are MGHRA and YSYEKL. This CDR3 contains 18 residues. CDR3 coding DNA: TGCGCCAGCAGCCAAGTTCTGGACAGGTTTAATGGTAATCAGCCCCAGCATTTT. The encoded protein is CASSQVLDRFNGNQPQHF.

The chain uses TRBV15 and TRBJ2-6; no firm D call. Per germline, CDR1 LNHNV and CDR2 YYDKDF (reference sequence). With 3 bases removed from V and 1 base from J, the gap between germline ends came to 7 bases. The CDR3 has 15 amino acids. CDR3 nucleotide sequence: TGTGCCACCAGCAGGGAGAAGTCTGGGGCCAACGTCCTGACTTTC. It specifies CATSREKSGANVLTF.

The chain uses TRBV18 and TRBJ1-1; D not certain. There are 13 residues in the CDR3. CDR1 KGHSH and CDR2 LQKENI come from the germline V gene. Trimming removed 2 bases from V and 1 base from J, with 5 bases in between. CDR3 sequence reads: CASSPGKNTEAFF. Written as DNA, the CDR3 is TGTGCCAGCTCACCAGGGAAGAACACTGAAGCTTTCTTT.

The chain carries TRBV28 and TRBJ2-7; 10 nucleotides line up with TRBD1. Germline V lookup: CDR1 MDHEN, CDR2 SYDVKM. This CDR3 region has 17 residues. The junction had 9 bases not matched to a gene; V was cut back by 2 bases and J by 2 bases. CDR3 in DNA: TGTGCCAGCAGTTTAATGGTTGCGGGACAGGGGACCTACGAGCAGTACTTC. This encodes CASSLMVAGQGTYEQYF.

The V and J genes are TRBV28 and TRBJ1-4; D may be TRBD1 (5 bases). Trimming stripped 6 bases from V and 8 bases from J, with 13 bases between. The CDR3 is 13 residues long. Germline V gives CDR1 MDHEN, CDR2 SYDVKM. CDR3 DNA sequence: TGTGCCAGCAGCCGGGGGGTAGAGGAAAAACTGTTTTTT. As protein: CASSRGVEEKLFF. Combining the CDR3 with reference TRBV28 and TRBJ1-4 gives the whole variable domain DVKVTQSSRYLVKRTGEKVFLECVQDMDHENMFWYRQDPGLGLRLIYFSYDVKMKEKGDIPEGYSVSREKKERFSLILESASTNQTSMYLCASSRGVEEKLFFGSGTQLSVL.

The chain combines TRBV27 with TRBJ2-1, with TRBD1 matching 8 bases. CDR3 size: 16 residues. Germline V gene data show CDR1 as MNHEY and CDR2 as SMNVEV (reference sequence). The ends lost 6 bases at V and 7 bases at J; junction bases unmatched: 14. Written as DNA, the CDR3 is TGTGCCAGCAGACGTGATGGTCAGGGGGCATTTAATGAGCAGTTCTTC. It translates to CASRRDGQGAFNEQFF.